A single TCR beta chain is shown here with its context. Profiled with immunoSEQ multiplex PCR; TCRdb holds only in-frame clones, not every one. Of under 450,000 clones listed, more than 80% are singletons. Trimming stripped 4 bases from V and 0 bases from J, with 11 bases between. Germline lookup yields CDR1 SGDLS and CDR2 YYNGEE. This CDR3 comprises 15 residues. This specimen belongs to a study of control samples from healthy donors and cancer patients. The TCR comes from a man in his forties with head and neck cancer. The sequencing sample was made of PBMCs. This rearrangement joins TRBV9 to TRBJ2-1; D possibly uses TRBD1 or TRBD2 (5 bases each). CDR3 in amino acids: CASSPEGSSYNEQFF. The CDR3 DNA reads TGTGCCAGCAGCCCAGAGGGGAGCTCCTACAATGAGCAGTTCTTC.